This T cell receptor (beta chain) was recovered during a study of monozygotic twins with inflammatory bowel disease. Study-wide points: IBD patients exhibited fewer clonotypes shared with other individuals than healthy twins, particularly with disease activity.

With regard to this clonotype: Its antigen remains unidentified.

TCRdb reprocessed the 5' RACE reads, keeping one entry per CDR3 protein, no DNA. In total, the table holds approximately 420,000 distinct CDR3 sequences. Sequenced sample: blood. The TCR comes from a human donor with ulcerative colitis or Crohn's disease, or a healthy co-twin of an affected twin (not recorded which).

The CDR3 reads CSATSGGEDTQYF. The chain employs TRBV20-1 and TRBJ2-3; the D call of TRBD2 rests on TCRdb alone, since no DNA is present to check it. The germline CDR1 and CDR2 sequences are DFQATT and SNEGSKA (reference sequence). The CDR3 length is 13 residues.